The rows below give T cell receptor beta chains drawn from one sample of a study of beta chain features in type 1 diabetes. Clones were read by immunoSEQ multiplex PCR, and TCRdb kept only the in-frame ones, dropping some. The repertoire consists of 200,000 to 300,000 clones, with approximately 15% occurring once and the leading ten covering 0.015% to 0.02%. The material sequenced was naive CD4+ T cells from blood. The receptor source for this set is a man younger than 45 with type 1 diabetes. CDR3s include the opening cysteine and the closing phenylalanine or tryptophan.

CDR3 length,J gene,V gene,CDR3 protein
11,TRBJ2-5,TRBV30,CAWSASETQYF
15,TRBJ2-1,TRBV7-2,CASSLGLAGGIEQFF
13,TRBJ2-1,TRBV18,CASSPPLYNEQFF
14,TRBJ2-2,TRBV29-1,CSVHHGRAPGELFF
16,TRBJ2-7,TRBV19,CASSTLTGTGDYEQYF
16,TRBJ2-2,TRBV4-1,CASSQLYIANTGELFF
14,TRBJ1-1,TRBV2,CASSRGQMNTEAFF
13,TRBJ2-7,TRBV30,CAWSAIGVGEQYF
15,TRBJ2-7,TRBV30,CAWSAGTGGRDEQYF
13,TRBJ1-5,TRBV29-1,CSAQGGRDQPQHF
14,TRBJ2-5,TRBV6-1,CASSATSVQETQYF
15,TRBJ2-7,TRBV11-3,CASSLVGAGAYEQYF
14,TRBJ2-3,TRBV5-4,CASSSQTGTDTQYF
14,TRBJ1-5,TRBV7-2,CASSSVPVARPQHF
15,TRBJ2-2,TRBV5-1,CASSLAGRMAGELFF
14,TRBJ2-5,TRBV5-6,CASSPGPVEETQYF
11,TRBJ2-1,TRBV6-1,CASSPDSWQFF
12,TRBJ2-5,TRBV28,CASRTVKETQYF
14,TRBJ2-5,TRBV6-5,CASSRGRSQETQYF